These T cell receptor beta chains were read from a single sample in a study of CD8+CD57+ T cells in acquired aplastic anemia. Each CDR3 protein gets one entry after TCRdb re-called the reads with MiXCR. The data hold 150,000 to 200,000 distinct CDR3 sequences, with around half observed a single time. Input material: sorted CD4+, CD8+, or CD8+CD57+ T cells (not recorded which) from PBMCs. These receptors were collected from a human donor with aplastic anemia. The CDR3 runs from the conserved cysteine through the conserved F or W. The D gene is left open where the match is weak. The size entry is marked missing in some rows and otherwise reads once, few, many or a size class.

V,size,J,D,DNA,CDR3
TRBV2,many,TRBJ2-7,TRBD2,TGTGCCAGCGGGGCCGGAGCGGGAGCTCTCTACGAGCAGTACTTC,CASGAGAGALYEQYF
TRBV10-3,once,TRBJ1-2,.,TGTGCCATCAGGGGGTCCTCGACACAACTCTATGGCTACACCTTC,CAIRGSSTQLYGYTF
TRBV11-2,.,TRBJ1-2,.,TGTGCCAGCAGCTCCAGGGCCGGAGGCTACACCTTC,CASSSRAGGYTF
TRBV4-2,.,TRBJ1-3,.,TGTGCCAGCAGCCACCGGGGGCCAAACACCATATATTTT,CASSHRGPNTIYF
TRBV11-1,.,TRBJ1-2,.,TGTGCCAGCAGCCCTAGCGGGCAGACGACAAGTCTGGGTGGCTACACTTTC,CASSPSGQTTSLGGYTF
TRBV7-2,many,TRBJ1-1,.,TGTGCCAGCAGCTTAGCGGTTGTCGGTTTCTTT,CASSLAVVGFF
TRBV18,.,TRBJ2-1,.,TGTGCCAGCTCGTCTATAGGGTGGGATGAGCAGTTCTTC,CASSSIGWDEQFF
TRBV19,once,TRBJ1-6,TRBD1,TGTGCCAGTAGTATGGGACAGGGGGTTGGTTCACCCCTCCACTTT,CASSMGQGVGSPLHF
TRBV12-3/TRBV12-4,.,TRBJ2-3,.,TGTGCCAGCCGCCCGGCCACCTGGACAGATACGCAGTATTTT,CASRPATWTDTQYF
TRBV20-1,.,TRBJ2-5,.,TGCAGTGCTTCCCATCGGATCTTCGGCGAGACCCAGTACTTC,CSASHRIFGETQYF
TRBV7-2,.,TRBJ2-7,.,TGTGCCAGCAGCTCCGACACCTACGAGCAGTACTTC,CASSSDTYEQYF
TRBV19,many,TRBJ1-1,.,TGTGCCAGTAGTACTTCTCGGACCGAAGCTTTCTTT,CASSTSRTEAFF
TRBV2,.,TRBJ2-7,.,TGTGCCAGCAGTTACGGGCTAGCACGCGAGCAGTACTTC,CASSYGLAREQYF
TRBV20-1,.,TRBJ1-3,.,TGCAGTGCTAGAGGGGCCTTCCTCTCTGGAAACACCATATATTTT,CSARGAFLSGNTIYF
TRBV7-8,many,TRBJ2-2,.,TGTGCCAGCAGCTCCAGGGATACGTCCGGGGAGCTGTTTTTT,CASSSRDTSGELFF